This is a list of T cell receptor beta chains from one sample in a study of neurological immune-mediated disorders. TCRdb re-called the 5' RACE reads with MiXCR, one entry per CDR3 protein. This sample has 20,000 to 25,000 distinct CDR3 sequences, with around 14% found just once. The sequenced sample consisted of CD4+ T cells from blood. The receptors were sampled from a female donor with HTLV-1-associated myelopathy (HAM/TSP). CDR3s include the opening cysteine and the closing phenylalanine or tryptophan. D genes are given only for firm matches. A row's size may be missing; if present it is once, few, many or a size class.

V	J	D	size	DNA	CDR3
TRBV5-5	TRBJ2-7	NA	many	TGTGCCAGCAGTTTAAAACCGGCCTACGAGCAGTACTTC	CASSLKPAYEQYF
TRBV10-3	TRBJ1-1	NA	many	TGTGCCATCAGTGCTCCGTCGGATAGGGCTTTCTTT	CAISAPSDRAFF
TRBV20-1	TRBJ1-2	TRBD1	many	TGCAGTGCTAGCGACAGGGGGAAGTATGGCTACACCTTC	CSASDRGKYGYTF
TRBV18	TRBJ2-7	NA	many	TGTGCCAGCTCACCGGCAGGGACCTACGAGCAGTACTTC	CASSPAGTYEQYF
TRBV27	TRBJ2-1	NA	NA	TGTGCCAGCAGTTTATCGGCTAGGTGGTTCTGGCCGGGCTACAATGAGCAGTTCTTC	CASSLSARWFWPGYNEQFF
TRBV20-1	TRBJ2-1	NA	medium-sized	TGCAGTGCTTTAGAGAGAAGGGAGCAGTTCTTC	CSALERREQFF
TRBV28	TRBJ1-2	TRBD1	many	TGTGCCAGCAGCCTTCGAACCGGGACAGGGTTCGGCTACACCTTC	CASSLRTGTGFGYTF
TRBV5-1	TRBJ2-7	NA	many	TGCGCCAGCAGCTTGGCCTCGTCAGCTCCTAACGAGCAGTACTTC	CASSLASSAPNEQYF
TRBV20-1	TRBJ2-5	TRBD2	many	TGCAGTGCCAGAGCCGGGACTAGCGACGAGACCCAGTACTTC	CSARAGTSDETQYF
TRBV5-1	TRBJ2-1	TRBD2	many	TGCGCCAGCAGCTTGCAGCGGGAGGACGTTGAGCAGTTCTTC	CASSLQREDVEQFF
TRBV12-3/TRBV12-4	TRBJ1-6	TRBD1	many	TGTGCCAGCAGTTGGAGGACAGGGGGATCACCCCTCCACTTT	CASSWRTGGSPLHF
TRBV29-1	TRBJ2-7	NA	many	TGCAGCGTTGAAAGTGATTCCTACGAGCAGTACTTC	CSVESDSYEQYF
TRBV2	TRBJ2-3	TRBD2	NA	TGTGCCACCACAGGGGCTAGCGGGGAGTCGGATACGCAGTATTTT	CATTGASGESDTQYF
TRBV5-1	TRBJ2-7	NA	many	TGCGCCAGCAGCTTGACAGGGTACGAGCAGTACTTC	CASSLTGYEQYF
TRBV20-1	TRBJ1-5	NA	many	TGCAGTGCGAGCAGGGGCTACAATCAGCCCCAGCATTTT	CSASRGYNQPQHF
TRBV5-1	TRBJ2-7	NA	many	TGCGCCAGCAGCTTGGGACAGTACTCCTACGAGCAGTACTTC	CASSLGQYSYEQYF
TRBV14	TRBJ1-2	NA	many	TGTGCCAGCAGCCAAGTATCAGGGGCTGTCCTTGGCTACACCTTC	CASSQVSGAVLGYTF
TRBV5-1	TRBJ2-5	NA	many	TGCGCCAGCAGCTTGGGACCCGCGGAGACCCAGTACTTC	CASSLGPAETQYF
TRBV5-1	TRBJ2-2	TRBD2	many	TGCGCCAGCAGCTTGGAAGTTGCCGGACTAGCGCTCACCGGGGAGCTGTTTTTT	CASSLEVAGLALTGELFF
TRBV2	TRBJ2-3	NA	many	TGTGCCAGCAGTCGCGTCACAGATACGCAGTATTTT	CASSRVTDTQYF
TRBV7-2	TRBJ1-5	NA	many	TGTGCCAGCAGCTTAGAGGCAGGCAATCAGCCCCAGCATTTT	CASSLEAGNQPQHF
TRBV20-1	TRBJ1-2	TRBD1	many	TGCAGTGCTAGTACAGGGGGGAATGGCTACACCTTC	CSASTGGNGYTF
TRBV20-1	TRBJ2-5	TRBD1	many	TGCAGTCCGGGACAGGGGGCCGGGGAGACCCAGTACTTC	CSPGQGAGETQYF
TRBV20-1	TRBJ2-3	TRBD2	many	TGCAGTGCTAGAGATACGGGGGAGGGTGATACGCAGTATTTT	CSARDTGEGDTQYF
TRBV28	TRBJ1-2	NA	many	TGTGCCAGCATGCTAAACTATGGCTACACCTTC	CASMLNYGYTF
TRBV6-1	TRBJ2-7	NA	many	TGTGCCAGCAGTGAAGCACGGGGGAGGAAGTACTTC	CASSEARGRKYF
TRBV7-8	TRBJ2-1	NA	many	TGTGCCAGCAGCCAAACTAGTTTTCCCTACAATGAGCAGTTCTTC	CASSQTSFPYNEQFF
TRBV20-1	TRBJ2-2	TRBD2	many	TGCAGTGCTCGCAGCGGGGGTCGGACCGGGGAGCTGTTTTTT	CSARSGGRTGELFF
TRBV13	TRBJ2-2	NA	many	TGTGCCAGCAGCTTCGCCCTTGACAGGTCTTACACCGGGGAGCTGTTTTTT	CASSFALDRSYTGELFF
TRBV7-9	TRBJ2-2	NA	many	TGTGCCAGCAGCCCGCGCACCGGGGAGCTGTTTTTT	CASSPRTGELFF
TRBV18	TRBJ2-5	NA	many	TGTGCCAGCTCACGTGAGGTGCAAGAGACCCAGTACTTC	CASSREVQETQYF
TRBV5-1	TRBJ2-1	TRBD2	many	TGCGCCAGCAGACTCCTTCCGGGACTAGCTCCCAATGAGCAGTTCTTC	CASRLLPGLAPNEQFF
TRBV7-3	TRBJ2-7	TRBD2	many	TGTGCCAGCAGCTCGGGACTAGCGGGAAGCGAGCAGTACTTC	CASSSGLAGSEQYF
TRBV7-2	TRBJ2-7	NA	NA	TGTGTCAGCAGCCTCCGAAGAGGCGAGAAGTACTTC	CVSSLRRGEKYF
TRBV11-1	TRBJ2-7	TRBD2	many	TGTGCCAGCTGTCTAGCGGGAGTCTGCGAGCAGTACTTC	CASCLAGVCEQYF
TRBV6-5	TRBJ2-1	NA	many	TGTGCCAGCGAGGAGGGCCCCGGCAATGAGCAGTTCTTC	CASEEGPGNEQFF
TRBV25-1	TRBJ2-2	NA	many	TGTGCCAGCAGTGACCCTGGCCGTACAACCGGGGAGCTGTTTTTT	CASSDPGRTTGELFF
TRBV20-1	TRBJ2-7	TRBD2	medium-sized	TGCAGTGCTAGAATGACTAGCGGGGGATCCTACGAGCAGTACTTC	CSARMTSGGSYEQYF
TRBV7-2	TRBJ2-7	TRBD2	many	TGTGCCAGCACACAGCGGGGGTCCTACGAGCAGTACTTC	CASTQRGSYEQYF
TRBV4-2	TRBJ2-6	TRBD2	many	TGTGCCAGCAGCCGAGACGGCGGGAGAAAGGTTGTCCTGACTTTC	CASSRDGGRKVVLTF
TRBV14	TRBJ1-3	NA	many	TGTGCCAGCAGCGCTGGGTCTGGAAACACCATATATTTT	CASSAGSGNTIYF
TRBV20-1	TRBJ2-7	NA	many	TGCAGTGCTAGAGATTTCGGAAACTACGAGCAGTACTTC	CSARDFGNYEQYF
TRBV2	TRBJ2-3	NA	NA	TGTGCCAGCAGACGGACTGGCACAGATACGCAGTATTTT	CASRRTGTDTQYF
TRBV20-1	TRBJ1-1	NA	medium-sized	TGCAGTGCTAGTCCCCCCGGTGGGCACACTGAAGCTTTCTTT	CSASPPGGHTEAFF
TRBV20-1	TRBJ1-3	NA	many	TGCAGTGCCGGTCGAGGAGGATATGGAAACACCATATATTTT	CSAGRGGYGNTIYF